The next 30 T cell receptor beta chains were all read from a single sample in a study of blood T cells in healthy people across ages. It was with a sample-barcoded 5' primer and a J-beta primer mix that a second PCR of roughly 7 to 12 cycles was run. TCRdb reprocessed the 5' RACE reads with MiXCR, giving one entry per CDR3 protein. The table records about 1,800,000 distinct CDR3 sequences, roughly 28% of them present only once. Sequenced material: blood. The receptor source for this set is a woman in her 30s in good health.

In its sample, this clonotype was seen a few times. The rearrangement joins TRBV7-2 to TRBJ2-5, with D perhaps matching TRBD1 (5 bases). The ends were cut back, 0 bases at V and 0 bases at J, with 23 bases in the middle. The CDR3 totals 20 residues. CDR1 is SGHTA and CDR2 is FQGNSA in the germline V gene. In DNA, the CDR3 is TGTGCCAGCAGCTTAGCCCCACAGGCCCGAGAACGATCGTACCAAGAGACCCAGTACTTC. Protein: CASSLAPQARERSYQETQYF.

The chain uses TRBV6-5 and TRBJ1-2, with D perhaps matching TRBD1 (5 bases). Germline CDR1 MNHEY, CDR2 SVGAGI. V dropped 6 bases and J dropped 6 bases, with 23 bases sitting between them. This CDR3 is 16 amino acids long. The DNA of the CDR3 is TGTGCCAGCAGCCGCAACATGGGACGGGGGGGAGATGGCTACACCTTC. Amino acids: CASSRNMGRGGDGYTF.

This clonotype was observed a handful of times. The chain is built from TRBV20-1 and TRBJ1-1, with D unresolved. The CDR3 spans 13 residues. Trimming took 3 bases from V and 2 from J, leaving 10 bases between them. CDR1 DFQATT and CDR2 SNEGSKA come from the germline V gene (reference sequence). The CDR3 DNA is TGCAGTGCTAGGTCCGTGGCTAACACTGAAGCTTTCTTT. This sequence encodes CSARSVANTEAFF.

This clonotype was detected ten times or more. V usage is TRBV5-5 and J usage is TRBJ1-4; tentatively, D is TRBD1 (5 bases). Germline V gene sequence: CDR1 SGHKS, CDR2 YYEKEE (reference sequence). Trimming pared 2 bases from V and 7 bases from J, leaving 15 bases between. The CDR3 is 15 amino acids. CDR3 protein: CASSFAGTRGEKLFF. For the CDR3, the DNA is TGTGCCAGCAGCTTTGCGGGGACTCGGGGTGAAAAACTGTTTTTT.

This clonotype showed up just a few times. This chain joins TRBV2 and TRBJ2-1, with 10 positions matching TRBD2. Trimming removed 11 bases from V and 10 bases from J; junction bases left unmatched: 11. Germline lookup yields CDR1 SNHLY and CDR2 FYNNEI. CDR3 length: 13 residues. CDR3 residues: CASGLAGVGEQFF. The DNA of the CDR3 is TGTGCCTCAGGGCTAGCGGGAGTGGGGGAGCAGTTCTTC.

This clonotype showed up many times. The chain links TRBV29-1 to TRBJ2-7, with TRBD2 as a possible D gene (5 bases). The germline V gene encodes CDR1 SQVTM and CDR2 ANQGSEA. The CDR3 has 14 residues. V was clipped by 4 bases and J by 7 bases, with 20 bases between them. CDR3 in amino acids: CSVVRPDSAMEQYF. Written as DNA, the CDR3 is TGCAGCGTTGTTCGTCCGGACTCCGCTATGGAGCAGTACTTC.

In its sample, this clonotype was seen a few times. The chain uses TRBV29-1 and TRBJ2-7; D possibly corresponds to TRBD1 (6 bases). Germline CDR1 is SQVTM and CDR2 is ANQGSEA. This CDR3 contains 14 residues. Trimming shortened V by 4 bases and J by 6 bases, and 19 bases separated the two germline ends. CDR3 DNA: TGCAGCGTTGGATACGGGACACCGAGCGGCGAGCAGTACTTC. As protein: CSVGYGTPSGEQYF.

The table lists this clonotype with a few counts. The chain recombines TRBV11-2 with TRBJ1-5; D uncertain. From germline, CDR1 is SGHAT and CDR2 FQNNGV. The length of the CDR3 is 15 residues. Trimming shortened V by 2 bases and J by 1 base, and 9 bases separated the two germline ends. CDR3 amino acids: CASSLTADSNQPQHF. The CDR3 DNA sequence: TGTGCCAGCAGCTTAACGGCGGACAGCAATCAGCCCCAGCATTTT.

This rearrangement joins TRBV20-1 to TRBJ2-5; D is tentatively TRBD1 or TRBD2 (5 bases each). Trimming took off 5 bases at V and 5 bases at J, with 18 bases between the two ends. This CDR3 is 14 amino acids long. The germline V gene has CDR1 DFQATT and CDR2 SNEGSKA (reference sequence). DNA for the CDR3: TGCAGTGCTTTTCTTCAGGGAACTAGGGAGACCCAGTACTTC. Translating gives CSAFLQGTRETQYF.

The chain carries TRBV6-5 and TRBJ2-1; 10 bases map to TRBD2. The V and J ends lost 9 bases and 8 bases, in that order; junction bases with no gene match: 10. This CDR3 is built from 14 residues. Germline V gene lookup returns CDR1 MNHEY and CDR2 SVGAGI. In DNA, the CDR3 is TGTGCCAGATTAGGGACTAGCGTCCCCCATGAGCAGTTCTTC. It specifies CARLGTSVPHEQFF.

This clonotype turned up a few times. The rearrangement joins TRBV10-3 to TRBJ2-1, with TRBD2 identical over 9 bases. This CDR3 region has 13 residues. V gave up 11 bases and J gave up 4 bases; unmatched junction bases: 6. Germline CDR1 and CDR2: ENHRY and SYGVKD. The CDR3 region has the DNA TGTGCCGCCAGCGGGGGGTATTACAATGAGCAGTTCTTC. Translation gives CAASGGYYNEQFF.

This clonotype came up many times. The J gene is TRBJ1-2, the V gene TRBV29-1; 8 nucleotides align to TRBD1. The CDR3 totals 15 residues. The ends lost 8 bases at V and 4 bases at J; junction bases unmatched: 15. Looked up from germline, CDR1 is SQVTM and CDR2 is ANQGSEA. The CDR3 DNA reads as TGCAGCTCTTTCGAGGGAGACAGGGGCCTCTATGGCTACACCTTC. Translating gives CSSFEGDRGLYGYTF.

Notes on this clonotype: Since a much larger clone is just one base distant, this may be a read error. The V gene is TRBV12-5, the J gene TRBJ2-5; D unclear. Germline V gene data show CDR1 as LGHNT and CDR2 as FRNRAP. The CDR3 contains 12 residues. V was shortened by 5 bases and J by 7 bases, with 11 bases between the two germline ends. The CDR3 reads CASGQTPGTQYF. The CDR3 DNA sequence: TGTGCTAGTGGTCAGACTCCTGGGACCCAGTACTTC.

This clonotype occurred many times. The chain uses TRBV29-1 and TRBJ2-4; the D gene could be TRBD1 or TRBD2 (6 bases each). Trimming pared 6 bases from V and 7 bases from J, leaving 16 bases between. Germline lookup yields CDR1 SQVTM and CDR2 ANQGSEA. The CDR3 has 13 residues. Written as DNA, the CDR3 is TGCAGCGTCAACCTCCTAGGGGGGAACATTCAGTACTTC. Translating it yields CSVNLLGGNIQYF.

This clonotype has at least ten counts. A read error may produce the germline difference seen at one junction end. The rearrangement uses TRBV5-1 and TRBJ2-7; the D gene is possibly TRBD2 (6 bases). The CDR3 totals 13 residues. Germline CDR1 SGHRS, CDR2 YFSETQ. CDR3 sequence (DNA): TGTGCCAGCAGTTTCGGGGGTACCTACGAGCAGTACTTC. Translated: CASSFGGTYEQYF.

The V gene is TRBV7-8, the J gene TRBJ1-5; 11 bases agree with TRBD1. V lost 4 bases, J lost 0 bases, and 5 bases stayed unmatched. The CDR3 extends over 17 amino acids. CDR1 and CDR2 (germline): SGHVS, FQNEAQ. Written as DNA, the CDR3 is TGTGCCAGCAGCTCGGGACAGGGGGGCTTTAGCAATCAGCCCCAGCATTTT. This codes for CASSSGQGGFSNQPQHF.

The chain joins TRBV12-3 or TRBV12-4 to TRBJ2-5, with D unresolved. The last part of the DNA fits TRBJ2-7 better; the J call may be wrong. The CDR3 length is 12 residues. CDR3 in amino acids: CASSLRKYEQYF. The CDR3 DNA reads as TGTGCCAGCAGTTTGCGGAAGTACGAGCAGTACTTC.

This clonotype was found a few times. This chain joins TRBV20-1 and TRBJ2-1, with 13 bases aligning to TRBD2. Germline CDR1 reads DFQATT; CDR2 reads SNEGSKA (reference sequence). The CDR3 loop spans 14 amino acids. V lost 5 bases and J lost 7; bases outside the gene matches: 5. This CDR3 reads CSALLAGGRNEQFF. CDR3 DNA sequence: TGCAGTGCTTTACTAGCGGGGGGGCGGAATGAGCAGTTCTTC.

The chain combines TRBV7-9 with TRBJ2-1; no clear D gene. Germline loops: CDR1 SEHNR, CDR2 FQNEAQ (reference sequence). The length of the CDR3 is 13 residues. Between the trimmed V and J ends, which lost 5 bases and 7 bases, there was a span of 12 bases. The CDR3 here is CASSPQVGNEQFF. In DNA form, the CDR3 reads TGTGCCAGCAGCCCTCAAGTCGGTAATGAGCAGTTCTTC.

The rearrangement uses TRBV7-2 and TRBJ2-2; 8 bases align to TRBD2. The CDR3 has 16 amino acids. V trimming: 8 bases; J trimming: 2 bases; junction bases outside the gene matches: 10. Germline assignment: CDR1 SGHTA and CDR2 FQGNSA. CDR3 coding DNA: TGTGCCAGCCCTTCTTCCAGCGGGAGAAACACCGGGGAGCTGTTTTTT. It encodes CASPSSSGRNTGELFF.

Points on this clonotype: A much more abundant neighbour one base away suggests this may be a read error. V gene TRBV12-3 or TRBV12-4 combines with J gene TRBJ1-5, with no clear D. There are 15 residues in the CDR3. V lost 6 bases and J 2 bases, leaving 14 bases between the germline ends. CDR3 nucleotides: TGTGCCAGCAGATCGGACGGTCCGTGCAATCAGCCCCAGCATTTT. It is translated as CASRSDGPCNQPQHF.

Worth noting for this clonotype: This sequence may be a read error, since a much larger clone differs from it by one base. The V and J genes are TRBV12-3 or TRBV12-4 and TRBJ2-4, with D unresolved. Trimming removed 2 bases from V and 13 bases from J, with 15 bases in between. The CDR3 loop spans 13 amino acids. CDR3 loop: CASSLFNYNEQYF. CDR3 in DNA: TGTGCCAGCAGTTTATTTAATTACAATGAGCAGTACTTC.

This clonotype came up a few times. The rearrangement joins TRBV30 to TRBJ1-2, with 8 bases fitting TRBD1. Per the germline V gene, CDR1 is GTSNPN and CDR2 is SVGIG (reference sequence). The CDR3 sequence is 14 residues long. Trimming cost V 0 bases and J 4 bases; bases outside gene matches: 4. The CDR3 nucleotides read TGTGCCTGGAGTGTATTCACAGGGGGCTATGGCTACACCTTC. Its translation is CAWSVFTGGYGYTF. Combining the CDR3 with reference TRBV30 and TRBJ1-2 gives the whole variable domain SQTIHQWPATLVQPVGSPLSLECTVEGTSNPNLYWYRQAAGRGLQLLFYSVGIGQISSEVPQNLSASRPQDRQFILSSKKLLLSDSGFYLCAWSVFTGGYGYTFGSGTRLTVV.

This clonotype was picked up a small number of times. The chain couples TRBV6-6 to TRBJ1-1; D is perhaps TRBD1 (6 bases). Germline lookup yields CDR1 MNHNY and CDR2 SVGAGI (reference sequence). Between the trimmed V and J ends, which lost 2 bases and 3 bases, there was a span of 16 bases. CDR3 length: 16 amino acids. The CDR3 loop is CASSYPPGVRYTEAFF. The CDR3 nucleotides read TGTGCCAGCAGTTACCCTCCAGGGGTGCGGTACACTGAAGCTTTCTTT.

This clonotype was detected once. The V call is TRBV7-9, the J call TRBJ2-4, with D tentatively TRBD1 (6 bases). The CDR3 length is 15 residues. Per germline, CDR1 SEHNR and CDR2 FQNEAQ (reference sequence). Trimming stripped 7 bases from V and 13 bases from J, with 26 bases between. CDR3 residues: CASTLTDSPYNEQYF. For the CDR3, the DNA is TGTGCCAGCACCCTTACGGACAGCCCGTACAATGAGCAGTACTTC.

The chain carries TRBV6-6 and TRBJ1-3; D gene uncertain. V was trimmed by 7 bases and J by 0 bases, leaving 7 bases between them. From germline, CDR1 is MNHNY and CDR2 SVGAGI (reference sequence). The CDR3 is 13 residues long. As DNA, the CDR3 is TGTGCCAGCACCAGAATCTCTGGAAACACCATATATTTT. Translating gives CASTRISGNTIYF.

The J gene is TRBJ2-5, the V gene TRBV2; weak D call: TRBD2 (6 bases). The length of the CDR3 is 13 residues. Deletions cut 8 bases from V and 7 bases from J, with 17 bases between. Germline V gives CDR1 SNHLY, CDR2 FYNNEI. CDR3 sequence reads: CASRTTSYGTQYF. The CDR3 DNA is TGTGCCAGCCGCACGACTAGTTATGGGACCCAGTACTTC.

In its sample, this clonotype was seen a few times. This rearrangement joins TRBV10-3 to TRBJ1-1; possible D gene TRBD1, 6 bases. The germline V gene has CDR1 ENHRY and CDR2 SYGVKD. V was cut by 3 bases and J by 0 bases, with 8 bases left in between. The CDR3 consists of 14 residues. Here the CDR3 DNA reads TGTGCCATCAGTGACGACAGGATGAACACTGAAGCTTTCTTT. It is translated as CAISDDRMNTEAFF.

This clonotype was picked up a small number of times. The V gene is TRBV7-8, the J gene TRBJ1-4; D is possibly TRBD1 (5 bases). Deletions cut 1 base from V and 6 bases from J, with 9 bases between. The CDR3 has 14 residues. In germline, CDR1 is SGHVS, CDR2 FQNEAQ. CDR3 nucleotides: TGTGCCAGCAGCTTAGGGGGGTCGTATGAAAAACTGTTTTTT. It yields the protein CASSLGGSYEKLFF.

This clonotype came up a few times. A read error may explain this, as a much larger clone is one base away. V gene TRBV7-8 combines with J gene TRBJ1-2; 7 bases are a match to TRBD1. In germline, CDR1 is SGHVS, CDR2 FQNEAQ. CDR3 length: 14 amino acids. The CDR3 nucleotides are TGTGCCGGCAGCTTACAGGGGCAGGGCTATGGCTACACCTTC. Its protein is CAGSLQGQGYGYTF.